This is a list of T cell receptor beta chains from one sample in a study of blood T cells in healthy people across ages. TCRdb reprocessed the 5' RACE reads via MiXCR and lists one record per CDR3 protein. The sample carries approximately 1.5 million distinct CDR3 sequences, about 32% recorded once. The sequenced sample consisted of blood. These receptors were collected from a woman in her thirties in good health. Each CDR3 is given with its conserved first and last residue. The D gene is left open where the match is weak. Expanded clones are given a class, and other clones once, few, many or no size at all.

TRBV28	.	TRBJ2-7	.	CASTLTPLGEQYF	TGTGCCAGCACCCTGACTCCCTTGGGCGAGCAGTACTTC
TRBV27	.	TRBJ2-5	TRBD2	CASSLLRLAGTPQYF	TGTGCCAGCAGTTTATTGCGACTAGCGGGAACTCCCCAGTACTTC
TRBV20-1	.	TRBJ1-3	.	CSARDLGSGNTIYF	TGCAGTGCTAGAGATTTGGGCTCTGGAAACACCATATATTTT
TRBV20-1	once	TRBJ2-7	TRBD2	CSARVSTSGSYEQYF	TGCAGTGCTAGAGTTTCAACTAGCGGGAGCTACGAGCAGTACTTC
TRBV7-3	.	TRBJ2-1	TRBD1	CASSAVPGQGMDEQFF	TGTGCCAGCAGCGCTGTCCCGGGACAGGGGATGGATGAGCAGTTCTTC
TRBV24-1	.	TRBJ1-1	.	CATSIGGENTEAFF	TGTGCCACCAGTATCGGGGGGGAGAACACTGAAGCTTTCTTT
TRBV27	.	TRBJ2-1	.	CASSRHRDSGANEQFF	TGTGCCAGCAGCCGTCACCGGGACTCGGGGGCCAATGAGCAGTTCTTC
TRBV5-1	.	TRBJ2-2	.	CASSLVWGELFF	TGCGCCAGCAGCTTGGTTTGGGGGGAGCTGTTTTTT
TRBV2	few	TRBJ2-7	TRBD1	CASRGDRGEQYF	TGTGCCAGCAGGGGGGACAGGGGCGAGCAGTACTTC
TRBV4-2	few	TRBJ1-5	TRBD1	CASSQVTGGRVGSNQPQHF	TGTGCCAGCAGCCAAGTGACAGGGGGCAGGGTCGGGAGCAATCAGCCCCAGCATTTT
TRBV5-1	few	TRBJ2-1	TRBD2	CASSLSLAGALNEQFF	TGCGCCAGCAGCTTGTCCCTAGCGGGAGCGCTCAATGAGCAGTTCTTC
TRBV28	.	TRBJ1-2	.	CASSPPRLNYGYTF	TGTGCCAGCAGTCCCCCACGCCTAAACTATGGCTACACCTTC
TRBV20-1	few	TRBJ1-2	.	CSAGRRDGYTF	TGCAGTGCTGGCCGCAGGGATGGCTACACCTTC
TRBV28	.	TRBJ2-7	.	CASSLGLAGIYVEQYF	TGTGCCAGCAGTTTAGGTTTGGCAGGGATATACGTTGAGCAGTACTTC
TRBV7-9	.	TRBJ1-1	.	CASGRRSVIGNTEAFF	TGTGCCAGCGGCAGGCGGTCGGTCATCGGGAACACTGAAGCTTTCTTT
TRBV15	.	TRBJ2-3	.	CATSTQTTGDTQYF	TGTGCCACCAGCACTCAAACAACTGGGGATACGCAGTATTTT
TRBV9	.	TRBJ2-7	.	CASSVDGRPYEQYF	TGTGCCAGCAGCGTCGACGGAAGACCCTACGAGCAGTACTTC
TRBV6-5	few	TRBJ1-2	TRBD1	CASSGTGDGYTF	TGTGCCAGCAGTGGGACAGGGGATGGCTACACCTTC
TRBV5-1	.	TRBJ2-1	TRBD2	CASSIGLAGGPRTYNEQFF	TGCGCCAGCAGCATCGGACTAGCGGGAGGGCCACGGACCTACAATGAGCAGTTCTTC
TRBV6-5	few	TRBJ2-7	.	CASTRPGRPYEQYF	TGTGCCAGCACCCGCCCGGGCAGACCCTACGAGCAGTACTTC
TRBV5-1	.	TRBJ2-7	.	CASSLSLGESYEQYF	TGCGCCAGCAGCTTGAGTTTAGGCGAGTCCTACGAGCAGTACTTC
TRBV10-1	.	TRBJ2-1	.	CASNLQRFSTSYNEQFF	TGCGCCAGCAATTTGCAGCGATTTTCCACCTCCTACAATGAGCAGTTCTTC
TRBV20-1	.	TRBJ2-7	TRBD2	CSARGGSVYEQYF	TGCAGTGCTAGAGGCGGGAGTGTCTACGAGCAGTACTTC
TRBV7-8	few	TRBJ2-3	TRBD2	CASSFGLGQYF	TGTGCCAGCAGCTTTGGACTAGGGCAGTATTTT
TRBV7-9	.	TRBJ1-2	.	CASSLIWTRDTANYGYTF	TGTGCCAGCAGCTTAATATGGACCCGGGACACAGCTAACTATGGCTACACCTTC